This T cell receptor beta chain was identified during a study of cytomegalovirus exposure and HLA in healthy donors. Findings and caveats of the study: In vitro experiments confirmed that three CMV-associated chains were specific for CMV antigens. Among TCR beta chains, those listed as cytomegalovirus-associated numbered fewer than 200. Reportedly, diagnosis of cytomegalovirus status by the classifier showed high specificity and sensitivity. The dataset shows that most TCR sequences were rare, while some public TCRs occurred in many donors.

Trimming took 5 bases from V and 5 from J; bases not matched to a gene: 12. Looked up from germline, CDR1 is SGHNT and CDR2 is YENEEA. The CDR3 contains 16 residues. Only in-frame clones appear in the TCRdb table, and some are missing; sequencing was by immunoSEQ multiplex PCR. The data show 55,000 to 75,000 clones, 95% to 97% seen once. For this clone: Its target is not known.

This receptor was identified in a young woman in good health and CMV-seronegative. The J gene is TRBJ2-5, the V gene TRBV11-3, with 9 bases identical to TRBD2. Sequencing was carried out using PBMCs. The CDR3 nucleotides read TGTGCCAGCAGCCAGGGGGGCCGCGGGAGGGAGGAGACCCAGTACTTC. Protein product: CASSQGGRGREETQYF. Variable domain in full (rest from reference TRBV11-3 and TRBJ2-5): EAGVVQSPRYKIIEKKQPVAFWCNPISGHNTLYWYLQNLGQGPELLIRYENEEAVDDSQLPKDRFSAERLKGVDSTLKIQPAELGDSAVYLCASSQGGRGREETQYFGPGTRLLVL.